This record looks at one T cell receptor beta chain sequence and its context. The data were obtained in a study of blood T cell repertoires in COVID-19. Study context: Researchers got acute and convalescent COVID-19 samples from the United States, Italy and Spain. T cells, B-cell-depleted T cells, or PBMCs supplied cDNA or gDNA.

Original analysis: Amplifying reference gene primers gave estimates of nucleated cell counts. Using immunoSEQ multiplex PCR, the repertoire was profiled, and TCRdb retains in-frame clones only, with some absent. V, J and clone size are those of that table, while D and trimming were read from the DNA. Among approximately 68,000 clones listed, about 88% were seen once. V was clipped by 7 bases and J by 4 bases, with 11 bases between them. This CDR3 is 13 amino acids long. CDR1 is SNHLY and CDR2 is FYNNEI in the germline V gene. The specimen was peripheral blood. This receptor was obtained from an older man with active or convalescent COVID-19. This rearrangement joins TRBV2 to TRBJ1-5; D remains ambiguous. CDR3 sequence: CASTAGGNQPQHF. CDR3 in DNA: TGTGCCAGCACCGCCGGCGGTAATCAGCCCCAGCATTTT.